This T cell receptor beta chain was observed in a study of cytomegalovirus exposure and HLA in healthy donors. Overall study findings and caveats: Sequence variants that were highly shared formed a cluster that was likely a sequencing artifact. In an earlier analysis, in some 500 donors, most V segments appeared productive either ~90% or ~30% of the time. Under in vitro conditions, three CMV-associated chains were confirmed as specific for CMV antigens.

The donors, nominally healthy at sampling, likely had unrecorded immune exposures. Of note for this clone: Its target is not known.

Germline V gene data show CDR1 as MGHRA and CDR2 as YSYEKL. This CDR3 has 13 residues. V lost 5 bases and J lost 0, with 5 bases in between. 60 Vbeta and 13 Jbeta primers were used in PCR. Produced via immunoSEQ multiplex PCR; TCRdb's table is partial and in-frame only. The sample holds roughly 190,000 clones; roughly four fifths are singletons and the top ten take 2.5% to 4%. The sample was PBMCs. This receptor was identified in a woman aged 25 to 39 in good health and CMV-seropositive. V and J are TRBV4-1 and TRBJ2-4; D remains ambiguous. DNA for the CDR3: TGCGCCAGCAGCTCCTTAGCCAAAAACATTCAGTACTTC. Residues: CASSSLAKNIQYF.